This T cell receptor beta chain originates from a study of blood T cell repertoires in COVID-19. The CDR3 is made up of 14 amino acids. The V end was cut by 3 bases, the J end by 9 bases, with 15 bases between. Looked up from germline, CDR1 is SGHVS and CDR2 is FQNEAQ. Using immunoSEQ multiplex PCR, the repertoire was profiled, and TCRdb retains in-frame clones only, with some absent. The table has approximately 260,000 clones, roughly 80% seen once. Sequenced: peripheral blood. The chain couples TRBV7-8 to TRBJ2-1, with a weak D call TRBD2 (5 bases). The source is a man between 60 and 70 years old who had recovered from COVID-19. In nucleotides, the CDR3 is TGTGCCAGCAGCTTGTCCAGAACTAGAGCTGAGCAGTTCTTC. Translation: CASSLSRTRAEQFF.